This TCR beta chain was identified during a study of T cells after yellow fever vaccination. The CDR3 is 14 amino acids. Germline-derived CDR1 and CDR2 are SGHTA and FQGNSA. Losses at the gene ends were 3 bases for V and 2 bases for J; bases not matched to a gene: 4. TCR cDNA, made by 5'RACE template switching, carried an added universal primer site and UMIs. TCRdb used MiXCR to reprocess the 5' RACE reads, holding one entry per CDR3 protein. The table shows about 340,000 distinct CDR3 sequences, with about 4% occurring only once. V gene TRBV7-2 combines with J gene TRBJ2-7; TRBD1 matches at 7 bases. The receptor was isolated from a man aged 18-30 years who received the YFV17D yellow fever vaccine. The starting material was PBMCs, obtained 5 days after the yellow fever booster vaccination. The CDR3 DNA is TGTGCCAGCAGCTTGGACAGGCTTCCCTACGAGCAGTACTTC. This translates into CASSLDRLPYEQYF.